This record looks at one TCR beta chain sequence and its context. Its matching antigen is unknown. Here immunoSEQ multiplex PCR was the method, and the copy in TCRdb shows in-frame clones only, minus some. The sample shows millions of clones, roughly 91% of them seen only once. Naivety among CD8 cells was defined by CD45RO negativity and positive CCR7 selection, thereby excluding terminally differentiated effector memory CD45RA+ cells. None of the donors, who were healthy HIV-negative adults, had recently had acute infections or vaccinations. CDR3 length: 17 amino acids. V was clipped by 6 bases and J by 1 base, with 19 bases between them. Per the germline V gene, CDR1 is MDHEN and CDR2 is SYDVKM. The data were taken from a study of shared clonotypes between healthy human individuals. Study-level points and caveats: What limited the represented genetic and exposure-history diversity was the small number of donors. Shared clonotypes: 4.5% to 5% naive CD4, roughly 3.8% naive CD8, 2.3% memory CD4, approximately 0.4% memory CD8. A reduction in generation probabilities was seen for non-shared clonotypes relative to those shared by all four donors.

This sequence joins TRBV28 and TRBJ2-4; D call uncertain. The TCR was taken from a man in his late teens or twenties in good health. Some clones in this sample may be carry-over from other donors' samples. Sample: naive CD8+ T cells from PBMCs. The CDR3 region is CASSPTWAIVAKNIQYF. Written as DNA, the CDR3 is TGTGCCAGCAGCCCCACTTGGGCAATAGTTGCCAAAAACATTCAGTACTTC.